A selection of T cell receptor beta chains follows, all from one sample in a study of blood T cell repertoires in COVID-19. Sequencing was performed with immunoSEQ multiplex PCR; in TCRdb, only in-frame clones are kept and a portion is missing. The sample contains around 150,000 clones, over 80% of which appear only once. Sequencing input: peripheral blood. Receptors originate from a man in his sixties with active or convalescent COVID-19. The CDR3 runs from the conserved cysteine through the conserved F or W. Each record gives: D gene, J gene, clone size, V gene, CDR3 DNA, CDR3 protein. A D gene is named only where the DNA matches it firmly. A clone size is listed for some rows: how often the clone was seen (once, few, many), or a class if it is expanded.

TRBD2	TRBJ2-2	-	TRBV11-2	TGTGCCAGCAGCTTAGCCAACGGGGGACTAGGGGCCGGGGAGCTGTTTTTT	CASSLANGGLGAGELFF
-	TRBJ1-1	-	TRBV29-1	TGCAGCGTCGAGGGTCGGGATCCCCACACTGAAGCTTTCTTT	CSVEGRDPHTEAFF
-	TRBJ1-5	-	TRBV6-6	TGTGCCAGCGGCCCTAATCAGCCCCAGCATTTT	CASGPNQPQHF
TRBD1	TRBJ2-7	-	TRBV9	TGTGCCAGCAGCGCCAGGAACAGGGGCCACGAGCAGTACTTC	CASSARNRGHEQYF
-	TRBJ1-1	-	TRBV18	TGTGCCAGCTCACCGGACACGAACACTGAAGCTTTCTTT	CASSPDTNTEAFF
TRBD1	TRBJ1-3	-	TRBV7-3	TGTGCCAGCAGCCAGCGGACAGGGTGGGGAAACACCATATATTTT	CASSQRTGWGNTIYF
-	TRBJ1-1	once	TRBV5-4	TGTGCCAGCAGTCCCAAGGGGCAGAACACTGAAGCTTTCTTT	CASSPKGQNTEAFF
-	TRBJ2-7	few	TRBV2	TGTGCCAGCAGACCCGGGACACCGGTCGGGGAGCAGTACTTC	CASRPGTPVGEQYF
TRBD1	TRBJ1-1	-	TRBV5-1	TGCGCCAGCAGCGGCAGGGGGTGGAACACTGAAGCTTTCTTT	CASSGRGWNTEAFF
TRBD1	TRBJ2-2	-	TRBV29-1	TGCAGCGTCGACAGGGCGGGCACCGGGGAGCTGTTTTTT	CSVDRAGTGELFF
-	TRBJ2-3	-	TRBV7-3	TGTGCCAGCAGCTTAACCTGGGCGGAGGGGGCGACAGATACGCAGTATTTT	CASSLTWAEGATDTQYF
-	TRBJ2-7	once	TRBV30	TGTGCCTGGAGTGTTATCCCGGGACACCGTGGGCTGAGGTACGAGCAGTACTTC	CAWSVIPGHRGLRYEQYF
-	TRBJ2-3	-	TRBV29-1	TGCAGCGTGAGACTAGGCCCAGATACGCAGTATTTT	CSVRLGPDTQYF
-	TRBJ2-7	-	TRBV16	TGTGCCAGCAGCCCCCTCTACGAGCAGTACTTC	CASSPLYEQYF
-	TRBJ1-2	-	TRBV20-1	TGCAGTGCGGCCGAAGACTATGGCTACACCTTC	CSAAEDYGYTF
TRBD1	TRBJ1-3	-	TRBV7-9	TGTGCCAGCAGCGTACAGGGGGCGCGGGGAAACACCATATATTTT	CASSVQGARGNTIYF
-	TRBJ2-7	-	TRBV3-1/TRBV3-2	TGTGCCAGCAGCCATCAGGCGGGGGCAGGGGAGCAGTACTTC	CASSHQAGAGEQYF
TRBD2	TRBJ2-2	-	TRBV11-2	TGTGCCAGCAGCTTAGGTGGGACTAGCGGGATCACCGGGGAGCTGTTTTTT	CASSLGGTSGITGELFF
-	TRBJ2-7	-	TRBV6-5	TGTGCCAGCAAAGAACGACAGGTCTTAACCTACGAGCAGTACTTC	CASKERQVLTYEQYF
TRBD2	TRBJ2-1	-	TRBV6-5	TGTGCCAGCAGTTCCCTGAGCGGGAGTCAAGTTGAGCAGTTCTTC	CASSSLSGSQVEQFF
TRBD1	TRBJ1-2	-	TRBV28	TGTGCCAGCAGTTCCCGCCCTAGGACAGGGCCCTATGGCTACACCTTC	CASSSRPRTGPYGYTF
-	TRBJ2-7	-	TRBV9	TGTGCCAGCAGCAAGGGAGGATACGAGCAGTACTTC	CASSKGGYEQYF
TRBD1	TRBJ1-2	-	TRBV27	TGTGCCAGCAGTACCCGGGACAGGGGGCGCGGAGGCTACACCTTC	CASSTRDRGRGGYTF
-	TRBJ2-5	-	TRBV6-5	TGTGCCAGCGGCAGGGCCCGGATCCAGTACTTC	CASGRARIQYF
-	TRBJ2-7	-	TRBV19	TGTGCCAGTAATACAGGGAGGGCATCCGAGCAGTACTTC	CASNTGRASEQYF
TRBD1	TRBJ1-1	few	TRBV20-1	TGCAGTGCTAGTAAGGAACAGGGGCCCACTGAAGCTTTCTTT	CSASKEQGPTEAFF
TRBD2	TRBJ2-1	-	TRBV7-8	TGTGCCAGCAGCTTGAGGCGGGAGCTAGTCAATGAGCAGTTCTTC	CASSLRRELVNEQFF
-	TRBJ2-1	-	TRBV28	TGTGCCAGCACCCCAGGAATCGGATACAATGAGCAGTTCTTC	CASTPGIGYNEQFF
TRBD1	TRBJ2-2	-	TRBV19	TGTGCCAGTAGTAGGGGACAGGGAGGAACCGGGGAGCTGTTTTTT	CASSRGQGGTGELFF
-	TRBJ2-1	-	TRBV3-1/TRBV3-2	TGTGCCAGCAGCCAAGACAGCGGGTATTCATACAATGAGCAGTTCTTC	CASSQDSGYSYNEQFF
TRBD2	TRBJ2-7	-	TRBV7-2	TGTGCCAGCAGCACGGATAGCGGGATCTCCTACGAGCAGTACTTC	CASSTDSGISYEQYF
-	TRBJ1-3	few	TRBV19	TGTGCCAGTACTAGACAGGAGATCTCTGGAAACACCATATATTTT	CASTRQEISGNTIYF
-	TRBJ1-4	-	TRBV9	TGTGCCAGCAGCCTGGGTGGGGAGGGGGAAAAACTGTTTTTT	CASSLGGEGEKLFF